The TCR beta chain under discussion was sequenced for a study of siplizumab effects on memory and regulatory T cells. Trimming removed 4 bases from V and 3 bases from J; junction bases left unmatched: 4. The CDR3 covers 14 residues. Germline V gene lookup returns CDR1 MDHEN and CDR2 SYDVKM. TCRdb keeps only in-frame clones here, not all; method: immunoSEQ multiplex PCR. The sample comprises 80,000 to 130,000 clones, 85% to 95% of which are singletons, and approximately 0.66% rests with the top ten. Findings and caveats of the study: Proliferating Tregs' suppressive function in siplizumab cultures went unconfirmed. Alloreactive sequences tracing back to unstimulated CD4+ memory cells fell significantly with siplizumab. In unstimulated cells, naive T cells appeared more diverse than memory T cells and seemed major alloresponse contributors.

In the case of this clone: Its matching antigen is unknown.

The sequence derives from a human donor in good health. The sequenced sample was Tregs sorted from blood. The V and J genes are TRBV28 and TRBJ1-1; 8 bases line up with TRBD1. The CDR3 DNA reads as TGTGCCAGCAGTTCAGGGGGCCCGGACACTGAAGCTTTCTTT. Translation gives CASSSGGPDTEAFF.